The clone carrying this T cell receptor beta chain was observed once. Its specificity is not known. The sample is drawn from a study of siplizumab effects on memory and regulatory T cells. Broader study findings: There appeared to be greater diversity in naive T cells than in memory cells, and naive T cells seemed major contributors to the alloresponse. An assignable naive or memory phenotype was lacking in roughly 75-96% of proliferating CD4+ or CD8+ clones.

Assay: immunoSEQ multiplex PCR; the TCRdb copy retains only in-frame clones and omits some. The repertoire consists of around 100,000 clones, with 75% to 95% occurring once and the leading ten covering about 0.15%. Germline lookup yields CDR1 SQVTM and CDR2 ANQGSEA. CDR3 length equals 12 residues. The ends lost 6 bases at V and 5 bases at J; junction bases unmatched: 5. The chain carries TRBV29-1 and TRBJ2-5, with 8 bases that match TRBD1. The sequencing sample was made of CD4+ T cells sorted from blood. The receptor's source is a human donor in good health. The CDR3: CSVGQGSETQYF. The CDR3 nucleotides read TGCAGCGTAGGACAGGGAAGCGAGACCCAGTACTTC.